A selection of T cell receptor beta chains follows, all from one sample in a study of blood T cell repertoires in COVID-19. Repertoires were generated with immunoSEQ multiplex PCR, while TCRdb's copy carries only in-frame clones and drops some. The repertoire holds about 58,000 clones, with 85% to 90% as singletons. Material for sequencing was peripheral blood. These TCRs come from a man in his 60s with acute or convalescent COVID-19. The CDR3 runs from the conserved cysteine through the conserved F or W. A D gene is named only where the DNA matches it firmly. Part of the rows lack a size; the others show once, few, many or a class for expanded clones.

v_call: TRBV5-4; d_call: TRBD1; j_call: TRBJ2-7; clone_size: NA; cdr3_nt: TGTGCCAGCAGCGCGACCTATCGGACAGGGCCCTACGAGCAGTACTTC; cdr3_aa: CASSATYRTGPYEQYF
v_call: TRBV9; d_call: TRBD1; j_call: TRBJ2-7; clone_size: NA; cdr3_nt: TGTGCCAGCAGCGTAGGGGACAGGGGCCCCTACGAGCAGTACTTC; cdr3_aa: CASSVGDRGPYEQYF
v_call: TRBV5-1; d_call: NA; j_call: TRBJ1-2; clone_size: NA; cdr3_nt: TGCGCCAGCAGCTTGGAGGGCAGGACTGATGGCTACACCTTC; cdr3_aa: CASSLEGRTDGYTF
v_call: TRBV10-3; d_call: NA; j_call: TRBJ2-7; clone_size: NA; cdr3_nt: TGTGCCATCAGCCCGGACAATTGGGTCTACGAGCAGTACTTC; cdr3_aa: CAISPDNWVYEQYF
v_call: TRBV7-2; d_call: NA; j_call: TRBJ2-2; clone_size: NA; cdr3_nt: TGTGCCAGCAGCTTAGTTAGCAGAGGTCACACCGGGGAGCTGTTTTTT; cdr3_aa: CASSLVSRGHTGELFF
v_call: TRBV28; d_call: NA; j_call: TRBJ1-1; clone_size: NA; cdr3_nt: TGTGCCAGCACCAGGGACTCCTCGAACACTGAAGCTTTCTTT; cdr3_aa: CASTRDSSNTEAFF
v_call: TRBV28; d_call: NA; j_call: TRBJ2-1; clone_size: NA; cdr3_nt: TGTGCCAGCAGGCTTACGGCAGGGAGGAATGAGCAGTTCTTC; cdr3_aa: CASRLTAGRNEQFF
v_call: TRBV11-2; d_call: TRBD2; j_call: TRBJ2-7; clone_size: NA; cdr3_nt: TGTGCCAGCAGCGGGACTAGCGGGAAAGGGGGCTACGAGCAGTACTTC; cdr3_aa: CASSGTSGKGGYEQYF
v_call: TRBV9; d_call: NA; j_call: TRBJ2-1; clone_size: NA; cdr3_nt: TGTGCCAGCAGCGTCGGGGGACCCTACAATGAGCAGTTCTTC; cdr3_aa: CASSVGGPYNEQFF
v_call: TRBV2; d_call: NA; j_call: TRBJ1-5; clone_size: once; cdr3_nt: TGTGCCAGCAGTGAAGACAGAGGCAATCAGCCCCAGCATTTT; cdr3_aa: CASSEDRGNQPQHF
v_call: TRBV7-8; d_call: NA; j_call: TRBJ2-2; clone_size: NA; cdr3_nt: TGTGCCAGCAGCTTAGGTGGCACGACTAGCACCGGGGAGCTGTTTTTT; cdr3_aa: CASSLGGTTSTGELFF
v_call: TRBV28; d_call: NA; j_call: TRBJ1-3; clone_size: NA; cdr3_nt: TGTGCCAGCGTGAGCGGACGGGAAAACACCATATATTTT; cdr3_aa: CASVSGRENTIYF
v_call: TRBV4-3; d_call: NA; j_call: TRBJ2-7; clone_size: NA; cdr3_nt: TGCGCCAGCAGCCAAGGGACGGGAGCGACCTACGAGCAGTACTTC; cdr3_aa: CASSQGTGATYEQYF
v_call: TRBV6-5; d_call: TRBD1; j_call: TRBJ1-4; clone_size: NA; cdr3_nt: TGTGCCAGCAGGCCACCGACAGGGTCTGGTGAAAAACTGTTTTTT; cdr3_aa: CASRPPTGSGEKLFF
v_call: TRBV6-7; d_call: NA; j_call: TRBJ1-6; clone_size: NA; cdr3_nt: TGTGCCAGCAGTTCCCTAGGGGCAAACTCACCCCTCCACTTT; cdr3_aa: CASSSLGANSPLHF
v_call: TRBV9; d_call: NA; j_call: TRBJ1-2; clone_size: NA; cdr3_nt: TGTGCCAGCAGCGTAGACTCGAACTATGGCTACACCTTC; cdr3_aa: CASSVDSNYGYTF
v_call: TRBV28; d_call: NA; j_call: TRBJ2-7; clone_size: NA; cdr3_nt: TGTGCCAGCAGCCCCTCCAGGGGCGGATTCTACGAGCAGTACTTC; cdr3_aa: CASSPSRGGFYEQYF
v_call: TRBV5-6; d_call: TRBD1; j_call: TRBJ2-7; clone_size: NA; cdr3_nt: TGTGCCAGCAGCCCGACAGGGTCCTACGAGCAGTACTTC; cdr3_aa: CASSPTGSYEQYF
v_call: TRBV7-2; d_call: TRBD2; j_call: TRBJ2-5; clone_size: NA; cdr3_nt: TGTGCCAGCAGCCCCGGGGGGAGGGAGGAGACCCAGTACTTC; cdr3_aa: CASSPGGREETQYF
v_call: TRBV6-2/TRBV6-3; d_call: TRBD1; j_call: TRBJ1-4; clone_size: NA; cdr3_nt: TGTGCCAGCAGCAGGAACCCCGGGACAGCTAATGAAAAACTGTTTTTT; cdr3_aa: CASSRNPGTANEKLFF
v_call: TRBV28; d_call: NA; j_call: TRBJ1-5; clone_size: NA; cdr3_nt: TGTGCCAGCACCTCGCGGGCAGGGGTTGGGGCCAATCAGCCCCAGCATTTT; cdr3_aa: CASTSRAGVGANQPQHF
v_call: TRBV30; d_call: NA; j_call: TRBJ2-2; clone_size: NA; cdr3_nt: TGTGCCTCGCTAACCCGACGAGGCGGGGAGCTGTTTTTT; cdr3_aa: CASLTRRGGELFF
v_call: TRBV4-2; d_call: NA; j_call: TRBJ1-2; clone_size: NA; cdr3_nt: TGTGCCAGCAGCCAAGATGCAACAGTGACGAATGGCTACACCTTC; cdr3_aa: CASSQDATVTNGYTF
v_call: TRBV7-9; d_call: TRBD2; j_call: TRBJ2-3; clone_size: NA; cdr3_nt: TGTGCCAGCAGACCGCGACGCGGGAGGGGCACAGATACGCAGTATTTT; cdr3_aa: CASRPRRGRGTDTQYF
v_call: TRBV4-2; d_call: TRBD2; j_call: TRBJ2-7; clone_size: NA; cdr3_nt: TGTGCCAGCAGCCAAGGACTAGCGGGAGACTACGAGCAGTACTTC; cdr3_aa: CASSQGLAGDYEQYF
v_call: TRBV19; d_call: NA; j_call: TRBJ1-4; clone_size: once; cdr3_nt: TGTGCCAGTAGTATCCCTGGCGGATCAACTAATGAAAAACTGTTTTTT; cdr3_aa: CASSIPGGSTNEKLFF
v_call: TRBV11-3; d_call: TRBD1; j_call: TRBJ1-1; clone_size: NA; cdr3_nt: TGTGCCAGCAGCTTGACAGGGGGCGTCCGGCACGCTTTCTTT; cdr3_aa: CASSLTGGVRHAFF
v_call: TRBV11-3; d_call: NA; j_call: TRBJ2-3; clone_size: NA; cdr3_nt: TGTGCCAGCAGCTTAGGAATAGCGGAGACTAGCACAGATACGCAGTATTTT; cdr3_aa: CASSLGIAETSTDTQYF
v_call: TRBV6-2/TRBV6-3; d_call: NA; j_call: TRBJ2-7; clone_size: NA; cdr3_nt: TGTGCCAGCAGTTACGGGCACCTTCTCGACGAGCAGTACTTC; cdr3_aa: CASSYGHLLDEQYF
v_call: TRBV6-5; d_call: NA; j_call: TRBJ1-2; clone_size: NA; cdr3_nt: TGTGCCAGCAGTCCGGACAGCGACTATGGCTACACCTTC; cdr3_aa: CASSPDSDYGYTF
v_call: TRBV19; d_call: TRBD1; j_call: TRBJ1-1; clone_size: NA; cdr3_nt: TGTGCCAGTAGTATAGGGGGGACAGGCCACACTGAAGCTTTCTTT; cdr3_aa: CASSIGGTGHTEAFF
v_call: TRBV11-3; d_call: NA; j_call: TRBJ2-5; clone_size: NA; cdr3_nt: TGTGCCAGCAGCTTAGTTTTTCAGGGGCGCGGTAAAGAAGAGACCCAGTACTTC; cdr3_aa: CASSLVFQGRGKEETQYF
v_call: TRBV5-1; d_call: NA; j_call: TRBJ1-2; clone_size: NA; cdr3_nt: TGCGCCAGCAGCCCCCGGACAGAGTCTAACTATGGCTACACCTTC; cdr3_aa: CASSPRTESNYGYTF
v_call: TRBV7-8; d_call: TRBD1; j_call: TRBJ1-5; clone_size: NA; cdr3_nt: TGTGCCAGCAGCCCGTTTGCGGGACAGGGTCGTAGCAATCAGCCCCAGCATTTT; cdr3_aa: CASSPFAGQGRSNQPQHF
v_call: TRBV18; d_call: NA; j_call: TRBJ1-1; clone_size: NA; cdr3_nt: TGTGCCAGCTCCGAACTCCGGGACACTGAAGCTTTCTTT; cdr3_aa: CASSELRDTEAFF
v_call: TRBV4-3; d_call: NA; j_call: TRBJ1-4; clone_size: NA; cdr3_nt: TGCGCCAGCAGCCAAGAGGCGGCCAGGGGAGAGGAAAAACTGTTTTTT; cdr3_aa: CASSQEAARGEEKLFF
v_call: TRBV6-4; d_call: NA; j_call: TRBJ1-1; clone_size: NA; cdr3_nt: TGTGCCAGCAGTGTGAAAGCCAACACTGAAGCTTTCTTT; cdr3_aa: CASSVKANTEAFF
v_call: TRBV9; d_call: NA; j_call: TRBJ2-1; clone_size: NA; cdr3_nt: TGTGCCAGCGGAGAGGGCCAGCCCAACAATGAGCAGTTCTTC; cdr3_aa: CASGEGQPNNEQFF
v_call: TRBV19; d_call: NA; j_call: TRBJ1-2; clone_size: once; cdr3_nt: TGTGCCAGTAGTTATACGGAGGGCTACACCTTC; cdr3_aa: CASSYTEGYTF
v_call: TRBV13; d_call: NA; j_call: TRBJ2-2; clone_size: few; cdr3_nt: TGTGCCACCCTAGCGTCCGGGGAGCTGTTTTTT; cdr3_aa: CATLASGELFF
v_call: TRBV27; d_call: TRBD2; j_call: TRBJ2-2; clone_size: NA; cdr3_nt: TGTGCCAGCAGTTTACAGGGAGGGGTCACCGGGGAGCTGTTTTTT; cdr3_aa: CASSLQGGVTGELFF
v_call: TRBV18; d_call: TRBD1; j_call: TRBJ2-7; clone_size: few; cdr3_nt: TGTGCCAGCTCACCAGGACAGGGGGCGGGGGAGCAGTACTTC; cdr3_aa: CASSPGQGAGEQYF
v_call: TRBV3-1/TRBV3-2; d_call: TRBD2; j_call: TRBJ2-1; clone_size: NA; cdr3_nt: TGTGCCAGCAGCCAAGTTAATAGCGGGAACTACAATGAGCAGTTCTTC; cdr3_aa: CASSQVNSGNYNEQFF
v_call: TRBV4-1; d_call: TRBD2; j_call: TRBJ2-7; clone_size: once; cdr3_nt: TGCGCCAGCAGCCGCGTCCAAGGGCTAGCGGTATACTACGAGCAGTACTTC; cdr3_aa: CASSRVQGLAVYYEQYF
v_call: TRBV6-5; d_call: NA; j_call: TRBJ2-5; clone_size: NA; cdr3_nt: TGTGCCAGCAGTATCGGGACTGTTGGGACCCAGTACTTC; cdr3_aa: CASSIGTVGTQYF
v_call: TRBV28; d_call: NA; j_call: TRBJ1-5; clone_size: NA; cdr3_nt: TGTGCCAGCAGTTCATTCCAGCCCCAGCATTTT; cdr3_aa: CASSSFQPQHF
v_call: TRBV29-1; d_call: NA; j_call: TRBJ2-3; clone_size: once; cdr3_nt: TGCAGCGTGGACTTCACAGATACGCAGTATTTT; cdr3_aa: CSVDFTDTQYF
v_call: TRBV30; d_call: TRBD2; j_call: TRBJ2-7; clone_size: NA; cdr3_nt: TGTGCCTGGAAGGTAGCGGGAGCCCACGAGCAGTACTTC; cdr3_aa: CAWKVAGAHEQYF
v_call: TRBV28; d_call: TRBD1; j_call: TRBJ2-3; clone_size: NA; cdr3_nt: TGTGCCAGCAGTCTTTACCTTGGACAGGGGACAGATACGCAGTATTTT; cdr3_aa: CASSLYLGQGTDTQYF
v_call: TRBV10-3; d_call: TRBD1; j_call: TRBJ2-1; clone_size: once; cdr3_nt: TGTGCCATCATGGGGGGACAGGGGTCTGCCCCTGAGCAGTTCTTC; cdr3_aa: CAIMGGQGSAPEQFF
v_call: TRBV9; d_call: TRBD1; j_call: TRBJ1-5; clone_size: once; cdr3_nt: TGTGCCAGCAGTCCGACAGGGTTAGGGCAGCCCCAGCATTTT; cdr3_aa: CASSPTGLGQPQHF